A single count supports the clone carrying this T cell receptor (beta chain). Its antigen is unknown. Time point noted: week 5, during vaccination. Every vaccine dose comprised 300 ug of mutant IDH1 20-mer peptide plus topical imiquimod. This entry is derived from a study of a mutant IDH1 vaccine in newly diagnosed glioma. Study in general: Beginning 4-6 weeks after radiotherapy alone, or with temozolomide cycles, vaccination took place. Averaging around 42 years of age, treated patients were about 60% male and approximately 40% female. Previous treatment comprised radiotherapy, temozolomide, or both, mostly both.

Data came from immunoSEQ multiplex PCR; TCRdb stores just in-frame clones and leaves some out. The table lists tens of thousands of clones, less than 85% of them singletons. CDR3 length: 13 amino acids. The germline V gene has CDR1 SGHDT and CDR2 YYEEEE. V lost 6 bases, J lost 4 bases, and 11 bases lay in between. The sample was PBMCs, taken from a glioma patient whose treatment included an IDH1 peptide vaccine. The clonotype comes from a woman aged 18-35 years with glioma. Some clones in this sample may be carry-over from other donors' samples. The chain couples TRBV5-6 to TRBJ1-3, with D unresolved. Written as DNA, the CDR3 is TGTGCCAGCACTATGGACCGAGGAAACACCATATATTTT. Amino acid sequence: CASTMDRGNTIYF.